This paragraph reports one T cell receptor beta chain. As originally analysed: Estimation of nucleated cell counts relied on the amplification of reference gene primers. Assay: immunoSEQ multiplex PCR; the TCRdb copy retains only in-frame clones and omits some. D and trimming were read from the DNA, whereas the V and J calls and clone size are those reported in that table. The table lists some 150,000 clones, 80% to 85% of them singletons. This sample is drawn from a study of blood T cell repertoires in COVID-19. About the study: Whether acute or convalescent, the COVID-19 samples came from the United States, Italy and Spain. T cells, B-cell-depleted T cells, or PBMCs supplied cDNA or gDNA.

CDR3 length equals 12 residues. Germline CDR1 and CDR2: LGHNA and YNFKEQ. J lost 4 bases, V lost 8 bases, and 1 base had no gene match. The rearrangement uses TRBV4-2 and TRBJ1-5; 8 bases are shared with TRBD1. Sequencing was performed on peripheral blood. This clonotype was sampled from a human donor in a cohort sampled during active COVID-19. The CDR3 DNA reads TGTGCCAGCCGGACAGGGAATCAGCCCCAGCATTTT. As protein: CASRTGNQPQHF.